The next 17 T cell receptor beta chains were all read from a single sample in a study of radiotherapy plus CTLA-4 blockade in lung cancer. The table came from immunoSEQ multiplex PCR; TCRdb's copy has only in-frame clones and leaves some out. The sample includes 42,000 or so clones, more than 75% seen only once; the top ten take roughly a quarter. This specimen was peripheral blood, taken from a patient treated with radiotherapy plus ipilimumab. Source of these receptors: a human donor with non-small cell lung cancer that progressed on radiotherapy plus ipilimumab.

This chain connects TRBV29-1 to TRBJ1-5; 7 bases fit TRBD1. Germline-derived CDR1 and CDR2 are SQVTM and ANQGSEA. This CDR3 is 13 amino acids long. With 6 bases clipped from V and 2 bases from J, the junction kept 4 bases outside the gene matches. The CDR3 DNA reads as TGCAGCGTCGCGACAGGGCGCAATCAGCCCCAGCATTTT. This translates into CSVATGRNQPQHF.

This rearrangement joins TRBV6-6 to TRBJ2-2, with D maybe TRBD1 (5 bases). Germline V gene lookup returns CDR1 MNHNY and CDR2 SVGAGI (reference sequence). The length of the CDR3 is 15 residues. Trimming shortened V by 2 bases and J by 1 base, and 8 bases separated the two germline ends. The CDR3 sequence: CASSYGQGNTGELFF. CDR3 bases: TGTGCCAGCAGTTACGGCCAGGGGAACACCGGGGAGCTGTTTTTT.

V usage is TRBV9 and J usage is TRBJ2-3, with 7 bases identical to TRBD1. The CDR3 extends over 16 amino acids. CDR1 and CDR2 (germline): SGDLS, YYNGEE. The trim removed 0 bases at V and 3 bases at J, leaving 7 bases unmatched. CDR3 sequence (DNA): TGTGCCAGCAGCGTAGAGGCAGGGGGTTGGACAGATACGCAGTATTTT. Protein sequence: CASSVEAGGWTDTQYF.

This chain links TRBV4-3 with TRBJ1-3, with D hard to call. Deletions cut 0 bases from V and 0 bases from J, with 9 bases between. The CDR3 extends over 16 amino acids. CDR1 and CDR2 (germline): LGHNA, YSLEER. The CDR3 reads CASSQEGTFSGNTIYF. The CDR3 nucleotides read TGCGCCAGCAGCCAAGAGGGCACATTCTCTGGAAACACCATATATTTT.

The chain links TRBV11-1 to TRBJ2-7, with 9 bases lining up with TRBD2. The CDR3 has 14 residues. Germline CDR1 is SGHAT and CDR2 is FQDESV (reference sequence). Germline trimming cut 3 bases from V and 2 bases from J; bases unmatched to any gene: 2. The CDR3 reads CASSFLAGPYEQYF. CDR3 bases: TGTGCCAGCAGCTTCCTAGCGGGGCCCTACGAGCAGTACTTC. The full variable domain, completed using reference TRBV11-1 and TRBJ2-7, is EAEVAQSPRYKITEKSQAVAFWCDPISGHATLYWYRQILGQGPELLVQFQDESVVDDSQLPKDRFSAERLKGVDSTLKIQPAELGDSAMYLCASSFLAGPYEQYFGPGTRLTVT.

The genes are TRBV13 and TRBJ2-3, with 9 nucleotides matching TRBD2. CDR1 is PRHDT and CDR2 is FYEKMQ in the germline V gene (reference sequence). The J segment lost 5 bases and the V segment lost 5 bases, leaving 11 bases of the junction unmatched. The CDR3 is 16 amino acids. In DNA form, the CDR3 reads TGTGCCAGCAGCCGCCGTGAGCGGGGGGCGAGAGATACGCAGTATTTT. Residues: CASSRRERGARDTQYF.

The rearrangement links TRBV5-4 to TRBJ2-1; possible D gene TRBD1, 7 bases. Per germline, CDR1 SGHNT and CDR2 YYREEE (reference sequence). Trimming left V 5 bases short and J 7 bases short, with 22 bases between. CDR3 length: 16 residues. The CDR3 loop is CASSRAAGGSRNEQFF. Here the CDR3 DNA reads TGTGCCAGCAGTCGTGCGGCAGGGGGGTCTAGAAATGAGCAGTTCTTC.

V usage is TRBV11-2 and J usage is TRBJ1-6, with D tentatively TRBD1 (6 bases). Germline CDR1 SGHAT, CDR2 FQNNGV. The CDR3 loop spans 16 amino acids. The V gene lost 8 bases and the J gene lost 7 bases, with 21 bases spanning the gap. The CDR3 DNA sequence: TGTGCCAGCTCCAGGCGGGGGCCATGGGAGAATTCACCCCTCCACTTT. Translation: CASSRRGPWENSPLHF.

This chain joins TRBV5-1 and TRBJ2-3, with 12 positions matching TRBD2. With 4 bases clipped from V and 5 bases from J, the junction kept 5 bases outside the gene matches. Looked up from germline, CDR1 is SGHRS and CDR2 is YFSETQ. This CDR3 is 15 amino acids long. CDR3 amino acids: CASSPSGGAEDTQYF. As DNA, the CDR3 is TGCGCCAGCAGCCCTAGCGGGGGGGCCGAAGATACGCAGTATTTT.

V and J are TRBV9 and TRBJ2-1; D gene ambiguous. The V end was cut by 4 bases, the J end by 8 bases, with 13 bases between. Germline CDR1 is SGDLS and CDR2 is YYNGEE. The length of the CDR3 is 13 residues. CDR3 bases: TGTGCCAGCAGCCCCCCCCTTTCGGATGAGCAGTTCTTC. This encodes CASSPPLSDEQFF.

The chain joins TRBV9 to TRBJ2-1, with 9 bases fitting TRBD2. After removal of 1 base from V and 2 bases from J, the junction contained 1 base not matched to a gene. This CDR3 has 15 residues. CDR1 and CDR2 from the germline V gene are SGDLS and YYNGEE. CDR3 in amino acids: CASSVLAGPYNEQFF. CDR3 in DNA: TGTGCCAGCAGCGTACTAGCGGGACCCTACAATGAGCAGTTCTTC.

This sequence joins TRBV5-1 and TRBJ2-7; D might be TRBD2 (6 bases). The V and J ends lost 5 bases and 0 bases respectively, with 18 bases between them. This CDR3 is built from 16 residues. CDR1 is SGHRS and CDR2 is YFSETQ in the germline V gene. CDR3 sequence (DNA): TGCGCCAGCAGTGGGATGCAGGGAGGAGGCTCCTACGAGCAGTACTTC. Protein: CASSGMQGGGSYEQYF.

The count of this clone is one. The rearrangement uses TRBV11-3 and TRBJ2-7; perhaps TRBD2 as D (7 bases). The CDR3 loop spans 14 amino acids. Trimming removed 0 bases at V and 10 bases at J, with 16 bases between. Per germline, CDR1 SGHNT and CDR2 YENEEA. CDR3 in amino acids: CASSLDQGTKIQYF. For the CDR3, the DNA is TGTGCCAGCAGCTTAGATCAGGGGACTAAGATTCAGTACTTC.

The rearrangement joins TRBV5-1 to TRBJ1-2, with a possible D match to TRBD1 (6 bases). V dropped 0 bases and J dropped 4 bases, with 10 bases sitting between them. CDR3 length: 14 amino acids. CDR1 and CDR2 from the germline V gene are SGHRS and YFSETQ. CDR3 sequence reads: CASSLEQGGYGYTF. DNA for the CDR3: TGCGCCAGCAGCTTGGAACAGGGCGGCTATGGCTACACCTTC.

The chain carries TRBV5-1 and TRBJ2-1, with 10 positions matching TRBD2. The V gene end was trimmed by 9 bases and the J gene end by 7 bases; junction bases not matched to a gene: 13. The CDR3 is made up of 15 amino acids. Per the germline V gene, CDR1 is SGHRS and CDR2 is YFSETQ. CDR3 amino acids: CATQIAGGNINEQFF. In DNA, the CDR3 is TGCGCCACCCAAATAGCGGGGGGAAACATAAATGAGCAGTTCTTC.

CDR3 DNA sequence: TGCAGCGTTGAAACTTCCCCGGGATACAATGAGCAGTTCTTC. Its protein is CSVETSPGYNEQFF. The chain links TRBV29-1 to TRBJ2-1; D possibly corresponds to TRBD2 (5 bases). The CDR3 totals 14 residues. Trimming stripped 2 bases from V and 4 bases from J, with 12 bases between. Germline lookup yields CDR1 SQVTM and CDR2 ANQGSEA.

The chain has TRBV7-2 and TRBJ2-1, with unresolved D. The V and J ends lost 5 bases and 1 base respectively, with 12 bases between them. Germline V CDR1 and CDR2: SGHTA, FQGNSA. CDR3 length: 15 residues. Here the CDR3 DNA reads TGTGCCAGCAGCGGCTCGGGTGAATCCTACAATGAGCAGTTCTTC. Protein product: CASSGSGESYNEQFF.